The T cell receptor beta chain described here comes from a study of cytotoxic CD8 clonotypes in ibrutinib-treated CLL. Study results and limitations: Contraction or stability on treatment characterized the public clonotypes, which were uncommon.

The CDR3 is made up of 13 amino acids. CDR1 SGHNT and CDR2 YENEEA come from the germline V gene. The V and J ends lost 5 bases and 7 bases, in that order; junction bases with no gene match: 6. This clone was found a few times. Antigen: not known. TCRdb's table, derived via immunoSEQ multiplex PCR, lists solely in-frame clones and lacks some. Of hundreds of thousands of clones detected, roughly three quarters appear once; the ten largest clones hold roughly 5.9%. This sequence originates from a human donor with chronic lymphocytic leukemia. The sample here was PBMCs, taken after 12 months of ibrutinib treatment. The genes are TRBV11-3 and TRBJ1-2, with TRBD1 identical over 8 bases. The CDR3 sequence: CASSGQGEVGYTF. Here the CDR3 DNA reads TGTGCCAGCAGCGGACAGGGAGAAGTTGGCTACACCTTC.